This TCR beta chain was identified in a study of T cell responses to AZD1222 COVID-19 vaccine. Per the germline V gene, CDR1 is ENHRY and CDR2 is SYGVKD. The CDR3 totals 15 residues. V was clipped by 3 bases and J by 8 bases; unmatched bases: 6. General study results and limits: Donors, mostly white British, included more females; clonal diversity was possibly underestimated.

A word on this clone: Its specificity is not known.

Profiling relied on immunoSEQ multiplex PCR, and the TCRdb table lists in-frame clones only, not all of them. Altogether about 100,000 clones are present, roughly 84% being singletons, with the ten largest covering over 2.5%. The chain carries TRBV10-3 and TRBJ1-6; 8 bases are a match to TRBD1. Sequencing used peripheral blood, obtained on day 0 of AZD1222 vaccination. The source of this sequence is an adult in good health. The CDR3 nucleotides read TGTGCCATCAGTGAAACCGGGACAGGCGATTCACCCCTCCACTTT. Translating it yields CAISETGTGDSPLHF.